This T cell receptor (beta chain) was identified during a study of graft-versus-host responses after intestinal transplantation. Findings and limits, study-wide: With peak circulating GvH clone levels came an association with early post-transplant HvG declines. Graft-versus-host to host-versus-graft clonal ratios in allografts were high in patients with graft-donor T cell macrochimerism.

Germline V gene lookup returns CDR1 MNHEY and CDR2 SVGAGI. Trimming shortened V by 5 bases and J by 4 bases, and 8 bases separated the two germline ends. The CDR3 covers 13 residues. With regard to this clone: Its antigen is undetermined.

Intraepithelial and lamina propria lymphocytes were released after the graft tissue was processed. Assay: immunoSEQ multiplex PCR; the TCRdb copy retains only in-frame clones and omits some. The table includes 15,000 or so clones, around 77% detected once. The chain couples TRBV6-5 to TRBJ2-2, with a weak D call TRBD2 (5 bases). The receptor's source is a human patient who received an intestinal transplant, so some T cells may come from the graft donor. This material consisted of ileum tissue, taken roughly 27 days after intestinal transplant. CDR3 loop: CASSLSVTGELFF. CDR3 coding DNA: TGTGCCAGCAGTCTTAGCGTCACCGGGGAGCTGTTTTTT.